Listed here is a single T cell receptor beta chain. Its antigen remains unidentified. The study drew all its donors from Caucasian adults living in Nashville, Tennessee. The sample comes from a study of shared clonotypes between healthy human individuals. The overall study: Aged 18 to 49, the donors were a couple of women and three men.

The quantity of DNA used in unsorted PBMC replicate PCRs was approximately 270 ng, corresponding to tens of thousands of T cell genomes. Sequencing was performed with immunoSEQ multiplex PCR; in TCRdb, only in-frame clones are kept and a portion is missing. The table lists roughly 490,000 clones, approximately 79% of them singletons. Study-wide points: Only a few donors were included, so the genetic and exposure-history diversity represented was limited.

CDR3 size: 13 residues. The ends were cut back, 0 bases at V and 12 bases at J, with 12 bases in the middle. Germline V gene lookup returns CDR1 LNHNV and CDR2 YYDKDF (reference sequence). The sample taken for sequencing was PBMCs. This chain joins TRBV15 and TRBJ2-1; TRBD1 or TRBD2 may be the D gene (5 bases each). The origin of this receptor is a woman between 40 and 50 years old in good health. Some clones in this sample may be carry-over from other donors' samples. CDR3 DNA sequence: TGTGCCACCAGCAGAGATGAGGGGCGCGGGCAGTTCTTC. This gives the protein CATSRDEGRGQFF.